These 31 T cell receptor beta chains came from one sample sequenced in a study of blood T cell repertoires in COVID-19. TCRdb keeps only in-frame clones here, not all; method: immunoSEQ multiplex PCR. The data contain about 110,000 clones, around 83% of them singletons. Sequencing was done on a sample of peripheral blood. These receptors were obtained from a man in his forties or fifties with acute or convalescent COVID-19.

CDR3 residues: CASSRRGGTEAFF. The CDR3 DNA follows: TGTGCCAGCAGCCGTAGAGGGGGCACTGAAGCTTTCTTT. The chain has TRBV9 and TRBJ1-1; a possible D gene is TRBD1 (6 bases). Trimming stripped 4 bases from V and 4 bases from J, with 11 bases between. Germline lookup yields CDR1 SGDLS and CDR2 YYNGEE. There are 13 residues in the CDR3.

The chain joins TRBV29-1 to TRBJ2-1; no clear D. Germline CDR1 and CDR2: SQVTM and ANQGSEA. Trimming stripped 4 bases from V and 6 bases from J, with 10 bases between. This CDR3 spans 12 amino acids. CDR3 bases: TGCAGCGTTGCGCAGAACCTCAATGAGCAGTTCTTC. Its translation is CSVAQNLNEQFF.

The V gene is TRBV6-1, the J gene TRBJ2-3, with D perhaps matching TRBD1 (5 bases). The CDR3 extends over 14 amino acids. Per germline, CDR1 MNHNS and CDR2 SASEGT. With 4 bases removed from V and 6 bases from J, the gap between germline ends came to 14 bases. CDR3 amino acids: CASSVQVTLDTQYF. The CDR3 nucleotides read TGTGCCAGCAGTGTACAGGTCACGTTGGATACGCAGTATTTT.

This chain uses TRBV14 with TRBJ1-2; maybe TRBD1 (6 bases). The germline CDR1 and CDR2 sequences are SGHDN and FVKESK. The V end lost 6 bases, the J end lost 8 bases, and 19 bases lay between the germline ends. CDR3 size: 14 residues. The CDR3 coding sequence is TGTGCCAGCAGATTACAGGGAGTCACCGACGGCTACACCTTC. This encodes CASRLQGVTDGYTF.

The J gene is TRBJ1-6, the V gene TRBV10-3; 10 bases map to TRBD1. The CDR3 is made up of 14 amino acids. Germline V gives CDR1 ENHRY, CDR2 SYGVKD. V was pared by 4 bases and J by 8 bases, with 2 bases of the junction left unmatched. CDR3 sequence reads: CAISGTGGDSPLHF. For the CDR3, the DNA is TGTGCCATCAGTGGGACAGGGGGTGATTCACCCCTCCACTTT.

The chain has TRBV18 and TRBJ2-5, with 14 bases identical to TRBD2. This CDR3 spans 17 amino acids. The trim removed 0 bases at V and 5 bases at J, leaving 5 bases unmatched. Germline CDR1 reads KGHSH; CDR2 reads LQKENI. The CDR3 reads CASSPPGLAGGFETQYF. CDR3 DNA sequence: TGTGCCAGCTCACCACCTGGACTAGCGGGAGGTTTTGAGACCCAGTACTTC.

This clone is a singleton in its sample. The chain links TRBV28 to TRBJ2-7; 11 bases are a match to TRBD1. The CDR3 length is 17 residues. Trimming cost V 0 bases and J 5 bases; bases outside gene matches: 9. Germline values: CDR1 MDHEN, CDR2 SYDVKM. DNA of the CDR3: TGTGCCAGCAGTTTATGGGCCCGGGACAGGGGGGTAGACGAGCAGTACTTC. It is translated as CASSLWARDRGVDEQYF.

A few counts support this clone. This chain joins TRBV7-9 and TRBJ2-2; D gene unclear. Trimming removed 5 bases at V and 6 bases at J, with 10 bases between. The CDR3 contains 13 residues. Germline lookup yields CDR1 SEHNR and CDR2 FQNEAQ (reference sequence). CDR3 protein: CASSLTQAGELFF. The CDR3 nucleotides read TGTGCCAGCAGCCTGACGCAGGCCGGGGAGCTGTTTTTT.

The chain carries TRBV14 and TRBJ1-2; TRBD1 matches 10 bases. The V and J ends lost 11 bases and 4 bases, in that order; junction bases with no gene match: 4. Germline V gives CDR1 SGHDN, CDR2 FVKESK. CDR3 length: 12 amino acids. The CDR3 is CARGQGFYGYTF. The CDR3 nucleotides read TGTGCCCGGGGACAGGGGTTCTATGGCTACACCTTC.

The CDR3 sequence is CASSLQGYEQYF. DNA for the CDR3: TGTGCCAGCAGCTTACAGGGCTACGAGCAGTACTTC. This chain uses TRBV7-9 with TRBJ2-7, with D tentatively TRBD1 (5 bases). Germline lookup yields CDR1 SEHNR and CDR2 FQNEAQ (reference sequence). This CDR3 contains 12 residues. The germline V and J ends were trimmed by 2 bases and 3 bases, with 5 bases remaining between them. Drawing the rest from reference TRBV7-9 and TRBJ2-7, the complete variable domain is DTGVSQNPRHKITKRGQNVTFRCDPISEHNRLYWYRQTLGQGPEFLTYFQNEAQLEKSRLLSDRFSAERPKGSFSTLEIQRTEQGDSAMYLCASSLQGYEQYFGPGTRLTVT.

The table lists this clone with a count of one. The chain combines TRBV9 with TRBJ2-2; tentative D call: TRBD1 (6 bases). V was shortened by 3 bases and J by 8 bases, with 17 bases between the two germline ends. This CDR3 has 15 amino acids. CDR1 SGDLS and CDR2 YYNGEE come from the germline V gene. The CDR3 DNA is TGTGCCAGCAGCGAACATCTCGGGACAACTGGGGAGCTGTTTTTT. It is translated as CASSEHLGTTGELFF.

The chain joins TRBV28 to TRBJ1-4; D might be TRBD1 (5 bases). V was trimmed by 6 bases and J by 0 bases, leaving 11 bases between them. CDR1 and CDR2 (germline): MDHEN, SYDVKM. The CDR3 runs 15 residues. The CDR3 sequence is CASSQRGATNEKLFF. In nucleotides, the CDR3 is TGTGCCAGCAGCCAACGGGGGGCAACTAATGAAAAACTGTTTTTT.

The V call is TRBV5-5, the J call TRBJ2-1; D gene uncertain. V lost 0 bases and J lost 4, with 5 bases in between. CDR3 length equals 13 residues. Germline lookup yields CDR1 SGHKS and CDR2 YYEKEE (reference sequence). CDR3 sequence (DNA): TGTGCCAGCAGCTTGGAGCCGTACAATGAGCAGTTCTTC. Its protein is CASSLEPYNEQFF.

The chain links TRBV12-3 or TRBV12-4 to TRBJ2-3, with 8 bases that match TRBD2. CDR3 length: 12 amino acids. Losses at the gene ends were 6 bases for V and 13 bases for J; bases not matched to a gene: 9. The CDR3 spells CASRDGLAGEYF. DNA for the CDR3: TGTGCCAGCAGGGACGGACTAGCCGGAGAGTATTTT.

This clone was counted between two and nine times. The V call is TRBV7-3, the J call TRBJ1-6; unclear D gene. Trimming took off 1 base at V and 15 bases at J, with 13 bases between the two ends. This CDR3 is 13 amino acids long. Germline V gene sequence: CDR1 SGHTA, CDR2 FQGTGA. This CDR3 reads CASSLKDIGLLHF. The CDR3 nucleotides are TGTGCCAGCAGCTTAAAAGACATAGGACTCCTCCACTTT.

This chain connects TRBV28 to TRBJ1-2; D not certain. Trimming took 8 bases from V and 4 from J, leaving 11 bases between them. CDR1 and CDR2 (germline): MDHEN, SYDVKM. This CDR3 region has 12 residues. CDR3 loop: CASGRQVYGYTF. DNA for the CDR3: TGTGCCAGCGGCAGACAAGTCTATGGCTACACCTTC.

This sequence joins TRBV27 and TRBJ1-5, with D perhaps matching TRBD1 (5 bases). The CDR3 covers 15 residues. Germline V lookup: CDR1 MNHEY, CDR2 SMNVEV (reference sequence). The germline V and J ends were trimmed by 6 bases and 4 bases, with 16 bases remaining between them. This chain's CDR3 is CASRSRGRGNQPQHF. In DNA form, the CDR3 reads TGTGCCAGCAGATCAAGGGGTAGGGGAAATCAGCCCCAGCATTTT.

This sequence joins TRBV18 and TRBJ2-7; 7 bases are shared with TRBD2. Germline CDR1 KGHSH, CDR2 LQKENI. The CDR3 consists of 15 residues. V shed 5 bases, J shed 0 bases, and the junction held 7 bases outside the gene matches. In nucleotides, the CDR3 is TGTGCCAGCTCAGACCGGGACTACCACTCCTACGAGCAGTACTTC. The encoded protein is CASSDRDYHSYEQYF. Based on the CDR3 plus reference TRBV18 and TRBJ2-7, the full variable domain is NAGVMQNPRHLVRRRGQEARLRCSPMKGHSHVYWYRQLPEEGLKFMVYLQKENIIDESGMPKERFSAEFPKEGPSILRIQQVVRGDSAAYFCASSDRDYHSYEQYFGPGTRLTVT.

V usage is TRBV9 and J usage is TRBJ2-3, with D unclear. This CDR3 region has 11 residues. Germline V CDR1 and CDR2: SGDLS, YYNGEE. Trimming shortened V by 4 bases and J by 4 bases, and 4 bases separated the two germline ends. As DNA, the CDR3 is TGTGCCAGCAGCCTCCCAGATACGCAGTATTTT. This translates into CASSLPDTQYF.

The rearrangement uses TRBV16 and TRBJ1-5; no reliable D call. Looked up from germline, CDR1 is KGHSY and CDR2 is FQNENV. The V end was cut by 4 bases, the J end by 6 bases, with 13 bases between. This CDR3 has 14 residues. The CDR3 loop is CASSLSLGSQPQHF. The CDR3 DNA follows: TGTGCCAGCAGCCTCTCGCTGGGGAGTCAGCCCCAGCATTTT.

The chain has TRBV12-3 or TRBV12-4 and TRBJ1-5; unclear D gene. Trimming shortened V by 1 base and J by 4 bases, and 5 bases separated the two germline ends. This CDR3 has 13 residues. DNA of the CDR3: TGTGCCAGCAGTTTAGAGCAAAATCAGCCCCAGCATTTT. It is translated as CASSLEQNQPQHF.

The CDR3 spells CASSLLGNTEAFF. The CDR3, as DNA: TGTGCCAGCAGCTTACTTGGCAACACTGAAGCTTTCTTT. The V gene is TRBV7-9, the J gene TRBJ1-1; no reliable D call. The V end lost 2 bases, the J end lost 2 bases, and 6 bases lay between the germline ends. Germline CDR1 reads SEHNR; CDR2 reads FQNEAQ (reference sequence). This CDR3 is 13 amino acids long.

The chain joins TRBV5-6 to TRBJ1-1, with D perhaps matching TRBD1 (6 bases). With 4 bases removed from V and 6 bases from J, the gap between germline ends came to 16 bases. The CDR3 length is 14 residues. CDR1 and CDR2 from the germline V gene are SGHDT and YYEEEE. In DNA form, the CDR3 reads TGTGCCAGCAGCGCACCTACAGGGTATCCTGAAGCTTTCTTT. It translates to CASSAPTGYPEAFF.

The chain is built from TRBV15 and TRBJ1-4; 8 bases map to TRBD1. CDR3 length: 15 residues. The germline CDR1 and CDR2 sequences are LNHNV and YYDKDF (reference sequence). The V and J ends lost 5 bases and 4 bases, in that order; junction bases with no gene match: 6. DNA for the CDR3: TGTGCCACCAGCGAACGGGACAGGCTTAATGAAAAACTGTTTTTT. Translating it yields CATSERDRLNEKLFF.

The rearrangement links TRBV6-5 to TRBJ1-3; 9 bases map to TRBD1. With V trimmed by 7 bases and J by 2 bases, 6 bases remained unmatched. Germline V gives CDR1 MNHEY, CDR2 SVGAGI. CDR3 length equals 15 residues. The CDR3 sequence is CASIATGGPGNTIYF. The CDR3 region has the DNA TGTGCCAGCATTGCCACAGGGGGCCCTGGAAACACCATATATTTT.

The chain couples TRBV3-1 (or the pseudogene TRBV3-2) to TRBJ2-7; 8 nucleotides line up with TRBD1. Germline V gene lookup returns CDR1 LGHDT and CDR2 YNNKEL (reference sequence). Germline trimming cut 6 bases from V and 6 bases from J; bases unmatched to any gene: 10. The CDR3 sequence is 14 residues long. The CDR3 DNA reads as TGTGCCAGCAGGCCCCGACAGGGGAGCTCCGAGCAGTACTTC. Translated: CASRPRQGSSEQYF.

The chain employs TRBV2 and TRBJ1-5; D is uncertain. The length of the CDR3 is 15 residues. Germline V gene data show CDR1 as SNHLY and CDR2 as FYNNEI. The V end lost 0 bases, the J end lost 7 bases, and 13 bases lay between the germline ends. The CDR3 nucleotides are TGTGCCAGCAGTGAAGCGCTAGGTTACGGGCAGCCCCAGCATTTT. Translating gives CASSEALGYGQPQHF.

This clone occurred many times. This chain joins TRBV7-3 and TRBJ2-3, with 10 bases lining up with TRBD2. CDR1 is SGHTA, CDR2 FQGTGA, per germline. This CDR3 comprises 14 residues. J gave up 3 bases and V 8 bases, and 5 bases lay outside the gene matches. CDR3 sequence: CASGLAGATDTQYF. DNA of the CDR3: TGTGCCAGCGGTCTAGCGGGAGCGACAGATACGCAGTATTTT.

The genes are TRBV4-2 and TRBJ2-5, with D possibly TRBD1 on 6 matching bases. Looked up from germline, CDR1 is LGHNA and CDR2 is YNFKEQ. The CDR3 is 16 amino acids. Trimming took off 2 bases at V and 1 base at J, with 14 bases between the two ends. CDR3 in amino acids: CASSQTGTSVQETQYF. The DNA of the CDR3 is TGTGCCAGCAGCCAAACCGGGACATCAGTCCAAGAGACCCAGTACTTC.

This clone was seen only a few times. The V and J genes are TRBV2 and TRBJ1-5, with TRBD1 matching 10 bases. Germline V gene sequence: CDR1 SNHLY, CDR2 FYNNEI. The CDR3 spans 18 residues. With V trimmed by 6 bases and J by 6 bases, 17 bases remained unmatched. The CDR3 nucleotides read TGTGCCAGCAGCGCCTTCTCGGGGACAGGGGTATATTTTCAGCCCCAGCATTTT. Translation gives CASSAFSGTGVYFQPQHF.

This clone was seen a few times. This sequence joins TRBV19 and TRBJ1-2; D not resolved. The germline V gene has CDR1 LNHDA and CDR2 SQIVND (reference sequence). The CDR3 contains 13 residues. V was pared by 7 bases and J by 4 bases, with 13 bases between. In DNA form, the CDR3 reads TGTGCCAGTACCCCCGAGCCTTTCTATGGCTACACCTTC. It codes for CASTPEPFYGYTF.